These 25 T cell receptor beta chains came from one sample sequenced in a study of blood T cell repertoires in COVID-19. The repertoire was sequenced with immunoSEQ multiplex PCR; TCRdb's copy has only in-frame clones and lacks some. The data hold 150,000 to 200,000 clones, with 65% to 90% observed a single time. Sequencing was carried out using peripheral blood. The receptors were gathered from a man aged 50 to 60 with active or convalescent COVID-19.

A single count supports this clone. This chain joins TRBV28 and TRBJ1-5, with TRBD1 identical over 11 bases. The CDR3 is 14 residues long. The ends lost 8 bases at V and 4 bases at J; junction bases unmatched: 4. Germline V lookup: CDR1 MDHEN, CDR2 SYDVKM. The chain's CDR3 is CASRTGGRNQPQHF. CDR3 bases: TGTGCCAGCCGGACAGGGGGCCGGAATCAGCCCCAGCATTTT.

This chain connects TRBV7-9 to TRBJ2-5; 8 nucleotides agree with TRBD2. The J segment lost 4 bases and the V segment lost 3 bases, leaving 4 bases of the junction unmatched. The CDR3 totals 14 residues. Germline CDR1 and CDR2: SEHNR and FQNEAQ (reference sequence). CDR3 coding DNA: TGTGCCAGCAGCTTTAGCGGGGTGCTAGAGACCCAGTACTTC. This sequence encodes CASSFSGVLETQYF.

The chain has TRBV30 and TRBJ2-2; D is possibly TRBD1 (5 bases). CDR1 and CDR2 from the germline V gene are GTSNPN and SVGIG (reference sequence). This CDR3 is 16 amino acids long. V lost 2 bases and J lost 3, with 16 bases in between. CDR3 region: CAWSWVMDTHTGELFF. The CDR3 region has the DNA TGTGCCTGGAGTTGGGTTATGGACACCCACACCGGGGAGCTGTTTTTT.

The rearrangement joins TRBV4-1 to TRBJ2-3; no firm D call. Trimming shortened V by 4 bases and J by 5 bases, and 19 bases separated the two germline ends. CDR1 is MGHRA, CDR2 YSYEKL, per germline. This CDR3 contains 16 residues. DNA for the CDR3: TGCGCCAGCAGCCCCTTGGCCAGTCGTGTGGTAGATACGCAGTATTTT. This translates into CASSPLASRVVDTQYF.

V usage is TRBV20-1 and J usage is TRBJ1-2; D is possibly TRBD1 (6 bases). The CDR3 runs 13 residues. V lost 3 bases and J lost 3, with 11 bases in between. Germline V CDR1 and CDR2: DFQATT, SNEGSKA (reference sequence). The CDR3 here is CSASPGEYYGYTF. The CDR3 nucleotides read TGCAGTGCTAGTCCAGGGGAGTACTATGGCTACACCTTC.

This CDR3 is CASSQEGRQETQYF. The CDR3 DNA sequence: TGTGCCAGCAGCCAAGAGGGCAGACAAGAGACCCAGTACTTC. V usage is TRBV4-2 and J usage is TRBJ2-5; D call uncertain. V was clipped by 0 bases and J by 2 bases, with 7 bases between them. The CDR3 totals 14 residues. Per germline, CDR1 LGHNA and CDR2 YNFKEQ.

The chain combines TRBV5-5 with TRBJ1-5; TRBD1 matches 7 bases. The CDR3 has 15 residues. Germline CDR1 is SGHKS and CDR2 is YYEKEE (reference sequence). V shed 0 bases and J 5 bases; nucleotides not matched to a gene: 5. CDR3 protein: CASSLGRDSYQPQHF. The CDR3 DNA reads as TGTGCCAGCAGCTTGGGGCGGGACAGTTATCAGCCCCAGCATTTT.

The V gene is TRBV7-2, the J gene TRBJ2-1; TRBD2 agrees at 10 bases. Germline CDR1 and CDR2: SGHTA and FQGNSA. The CDR3 extends over 15 amino acids. The V segment lost 2 bases and the J segment 9 bases; nucleotides outside the gene matches: 7. DNA for the CDR3: TGTGCCAGCAGCTTACTAGCGGGGGATTTAGGTGAGCAGTTCTTC. Its protein product is CASSLLAGDLGEQFF.

The chain links TRBV3-1 (or the pseudogene TRBV3-2) to TRBJ1-3; a weak D match, TRBD1 (5 bases). The V end was cut by 4 bases, the J end by 0 bases, with 10 bases between. Germline CDR1 LGHDT, CDR2 YNNKEL (reference sequence). The CDR3 length is 15 residues. The CDR3 DNA reads as TGTGCCAGCAGCCCAACAGGTTTCTCTGGAAACACCATATATTTT. Its translation: CASSPTGFSGNTIYF.

The chain links TRBV7-8 to TRBJ1-2; 11 nucleotides align to TRBD1. The V gene's germline CDR1 is SGHVS and CDR2 FQNEAQ. The CDR3 runs to 13 residues. V trimming: 5 bases; J trimming: 8 bases; junction bases outside the gene matches: 4. CDR3 region: CASSRDRGKGYTF. The DNA for the CDR3 is TGTGCCAGCAGCCGGGACAGGGGGAAGGGCTACACCTTC.

This clone was seen once. The J gene is TRBJ2-2, the V gene TRBV7-2, with 10 bases lining up with TRBD1. V was pared by 3 bases and J by 5 bases, with 9 bases of the junction left unmatched. Germline CDR1 and CDR2: SGHTA and FQGNSA. The CDR3 extends over 17 amino acids. The CDR3 DNA reads as TGTGCCAGCAGCTTGGGACCGGGACAGGGGATAACCGGGGAGCTGTTTTTT. Translating it yields CASSLGPGQGITGELFF.

The chain uses TRBV6-5 and TRBJ2-7; 7 bases map to TRBD1. The V gene's germline CDR1 is MNHEY and CDR2 SVGAGI. The V segment lost 6 bases and the J segment 2 bases; nucleotides outside the gene matches: 10. This CDR3 comprises 15 residues. CDR3 residues: CASRPSGTATYEQYF. CDR3 sequence (DNA): TGTGCCAGCAGGCCTTCCGGGACAGCGACCTACGAGCAGTACTTC.

V gene TRBV19 combines with J gene TRBJ2-7; 8 nucleotides match TRBD1. The CDR3 contains 15 residues. The germline CDR1 and CDR2 sequences are LNHDA and SQIVND (reference sequence). V lost 5 bases, J lost 4 bases, and 10 bases stayed unmatched. CDR3 amino acids: CASSLGQGFEYEQYF. DNA of the CDR3: TGTGCCAGTAGTCTTGGACAGGGATTTGAGTACGAGCAGTACTTC.

The chain employs TRBV9 and TRBJ1-6; TRBD1 aligns across 11 bases. After removal of 3 bases from V and 7 bases from J, the junction contained 3 bases not matched to a gene. From germline, CDR1 is SGDLS and CDR2 YYNGEE. The CDR3 consists of 15 residues. CDR3 sequence: CASSAGTGGNSPLHF. Here the CDR3 DNA reads TGTGCCAGCAGCGCCGGGACAGGGGGAAATTCACCCCTCCACTTT.

The V and J genes are TRBV7-2 and TRBJ1-5; no definite D call. V dropped 4 bases and J dropped 3 bases, with 7 bases sitting between them. CDR1 SGHTA and CDR2 FQGNSA come from the germline V gene. CDR3 size: 13 residues. The CDR3 here is CASSSTNNQPQHF. CDR3 nucleotide sequence: TGTGCCAGCAGCTCCACAAACAATCAGCCCCAGCATTTT.

The chain uses TRBV10-2 and TRBJ2-7; no clear D gene. Germline assignment: CDR1 WSHSY and CDR2 SAAADI. CDR3 size: 15 residues. V was clipped by 0 bases and J by 3 bases, with 12 bases between them. The CDR3 coding sequence is TGCGCCAGCAGTGAGTCGTCGCTAACTAACTACGAGCAGTACTTC. It is translated as CASSESSLTNYEQYF.

This chain joins TRBV20-1 and TRBJ2-7; no clear D gene. V was cut by 5 bases and J by 2 bases, with 4 bases left in between. Germline V gives CDR1 DFQATT, CDR2 SNEGSKA (reference sequence). The CDR3 covers 10 residues. CDR3 sequence reads: CSAGPYEQYF. The DNA of the CDR3 is TGCAGTGCTGGGCCCTACGAGCAGTACTTC.

This clone was counted only a few times. This chain connects TRBV28 to TRBJ2-1; 9 bases match TRBD2. The CDR3 runs to 15 residues. J was trimmed by 8 bases and V by 7 bases; bases with no gene match: 12. CDR1 and CDR2 (germline): MDHEN, SYDVKM. CDR3 loop: CASTPTSGQSDEQFF. DNA for the CDR3: TGTGCCAGCACTCCGACTAGCGGTCAGTCGGATGAGCAGTTCTTC.

This rearrangement joins TRBV6-4 to TRBJ1-2, with unresolved D. The CDR3 runs to 15 residues. Germline V gene lookup returns CDR1 MRHNA and CDR2 SNTAGT. V was trimmed by 4 bases and J by 2 bases, leaving 14 bases between them. Here the CDR3 DNA reads TGTGCCAGCAGTGTGATGGCAGGCTTCAACTATGGCTACACCTTC. Protein product: CASSVMAGFNYGYTF.

The V gene is TRBV12-5, the J gene TRBJ2-3; 14 bases map to TRBD2. V lost 7 bases, J lost 4 bases, and 10 bases stayed unmatched. Germline CDR1 reads LGHNT; CDR2 reads FRNRAP. The CDR3 sequence is 17 residues long. The CDR3 spells CASAFDGTSGSADTQYF. The CDR3 DNA follows: TGTGCTAGTGCCTTCGACGGGACTAGCGGGAGCGCAGATACGCAGTATTTT.

This chain joins TRBV25-1 and TRBJ1-1; possibly TRBD1 for D (5 bases). The V end was cut by 1 base, the J end by 5 bases, with 11 bases between. CDR3 length: 14 residues. Germline lookup yields CDR1 MGHDK and CDR2 SYGVNS. Here the CDR3 reads CASSESGGRTEAFF. The CDR3 bases are TGTGCCAGCAGTGAATCGGGGGGTAGGACTGAAGCTTTCTTT.

This clone turned up a few times. The rearrangement uses TRBV9 and TRBJ2-2; D perhaps matches TRBD2 (6 bases). Germline V lookup: CDR1 SGDLS, CDR2 YYNGEE. Trimming shortened V by 10 bases and J by 3 bases, and 16 bases separated the two germline ends. This CDR3 has 14 residues. The CDR3 region is CASGGAVDTGELFF. CDR3 bases: TGTGCCTCCGGGGGAGCGGTCGACACCGGGGAGCTGTTTTTT.

The chain carries TRBV7-9 and TRBJ2-3; D is perhaps TRBD1 (6 bases). Trimming removed 5 bases from V and 0 bases from J, with 15 bases in between. CDR1 and CDR2 from the germline V gene are SEHNR and FQNEAQ (reference sequence). The CDR3 runs 16 residues. The CDR3 DNA reads TGTGCCAGCAGCACCCGACGGACAGCTAGCACAGATACGCAGTATTTT. It specifies CASSTRRTASTDTQYF.

DNA for the CDR3: TGTGCCAGTGGATCTGGACAGGGCTTCCAAGAGACCCAGTACTTC. This sequence encodes CASGSGQGFQETQYF. The chain recombines TRBV6-4 with TRBJ2-5, with 8 bases fitting TRBD1. Per germline, CDR1 MRHNA and CDR2 SNTAGT. V shed 9 bases, J shed 1 base, and the junction held 10 bases outside the gene matches. The length of the CDR3 is 15 residues.

For the CDR3, the DNA is TGTGCCAGCAGCTTAGAGGGTAGCGGGAGCGGTGAGACCCAGTACTTC. It is translated as CASSLEGSGSGETQYF. The rearrangement joins TRBV13 to TRBJ2-5, with 9 bases that match TRBD2. The CDR3 covers 16 residues. Germline V gene lookup returns CDR1 PRHDT and CDR2 FYEKMQ (reference sequence). V was pared by 1 base and J by 5 bases, with 8 bases of the junction left unmatched.